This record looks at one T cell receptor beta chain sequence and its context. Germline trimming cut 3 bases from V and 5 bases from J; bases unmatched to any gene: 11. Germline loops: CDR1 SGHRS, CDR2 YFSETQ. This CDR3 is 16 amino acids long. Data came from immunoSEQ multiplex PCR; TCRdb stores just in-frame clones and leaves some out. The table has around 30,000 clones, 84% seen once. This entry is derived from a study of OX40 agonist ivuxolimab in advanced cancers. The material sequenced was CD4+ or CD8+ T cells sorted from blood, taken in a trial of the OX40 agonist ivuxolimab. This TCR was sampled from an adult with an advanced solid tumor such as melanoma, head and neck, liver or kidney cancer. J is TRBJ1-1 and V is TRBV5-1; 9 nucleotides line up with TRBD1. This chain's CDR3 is CASSSGTGRYGTEAFF. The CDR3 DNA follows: TGCGCCAGCAGCTCGGGGACAGGGAGGTACGGAACTGAAGCTTTCTTT.